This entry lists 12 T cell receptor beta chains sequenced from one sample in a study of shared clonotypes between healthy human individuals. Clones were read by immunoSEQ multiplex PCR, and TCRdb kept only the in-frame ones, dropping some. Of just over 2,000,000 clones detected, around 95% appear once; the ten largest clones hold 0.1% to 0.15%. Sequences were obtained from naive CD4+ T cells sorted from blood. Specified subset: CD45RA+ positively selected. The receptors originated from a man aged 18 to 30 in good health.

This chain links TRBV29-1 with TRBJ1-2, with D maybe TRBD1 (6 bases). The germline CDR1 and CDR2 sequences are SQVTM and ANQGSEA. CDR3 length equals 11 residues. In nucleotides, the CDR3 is TGCACCGCAGGGGAGGTCTATGGCTACACCTTC. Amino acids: CTAGEVYGYTF.

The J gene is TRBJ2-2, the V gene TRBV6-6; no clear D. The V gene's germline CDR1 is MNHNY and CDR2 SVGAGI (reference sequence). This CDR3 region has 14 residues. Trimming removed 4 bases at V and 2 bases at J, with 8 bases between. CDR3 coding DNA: TGTGCCAGCAGTTCCACGAAAAACACCGGGGAGCTGTTTTTT. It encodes CASSSTKNTGELFF.

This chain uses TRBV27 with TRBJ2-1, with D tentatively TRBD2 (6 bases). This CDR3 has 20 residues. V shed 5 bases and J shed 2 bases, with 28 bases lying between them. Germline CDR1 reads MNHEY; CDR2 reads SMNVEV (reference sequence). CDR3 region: CASSPRPPGLLPGTYNEQFF. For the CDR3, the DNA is TGTGCCAGCAGTCCCCGACCCCCGGGACTCCTTCCTGGCACCTACAATGAGCAGTTCTTC.

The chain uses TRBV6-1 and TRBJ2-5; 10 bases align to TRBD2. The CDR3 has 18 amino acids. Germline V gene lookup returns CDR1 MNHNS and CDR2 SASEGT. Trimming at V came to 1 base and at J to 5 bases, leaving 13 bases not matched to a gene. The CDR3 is CASSEGGLARPYPETQYF. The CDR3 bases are TGTGCCAGCAGTGAAGGGGGACTAGCGAGACCGTATCCGGAGACCCAGTACTTC.

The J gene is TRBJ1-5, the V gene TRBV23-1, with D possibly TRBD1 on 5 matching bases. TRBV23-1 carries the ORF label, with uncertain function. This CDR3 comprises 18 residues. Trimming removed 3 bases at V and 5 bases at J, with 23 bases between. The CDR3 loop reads CASSHPKKEKGRDQPQHF. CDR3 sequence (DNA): TGCGCCAGCAGTCATCCCAAAAAGGAAAAGGGCAGGGATCAGCCCCAGCATTTT.

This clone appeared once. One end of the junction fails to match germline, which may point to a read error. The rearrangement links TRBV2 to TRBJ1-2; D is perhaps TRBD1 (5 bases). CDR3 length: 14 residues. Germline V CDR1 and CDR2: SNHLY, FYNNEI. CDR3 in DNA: TGTGCCAGCAGAGAAGGGACGGTGAACTATGGCTACACCTTC. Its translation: CASREGTVNYGYTF. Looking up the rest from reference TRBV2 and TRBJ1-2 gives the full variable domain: EPEVTQTPSHQVTQMGQEVILRCVPISNHLYFYWYRQILGQKVEFLVSFYNNEISEKSEIFDDQFSVERPDGSNFTLKIRSTKLEDSAMYFCASREGTVNYGYTFGSGTRLTVV.

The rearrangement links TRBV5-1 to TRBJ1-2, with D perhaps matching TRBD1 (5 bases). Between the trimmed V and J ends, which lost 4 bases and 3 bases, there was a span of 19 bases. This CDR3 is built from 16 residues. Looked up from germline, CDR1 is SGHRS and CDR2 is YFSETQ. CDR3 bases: TGCGCCAGCAGCCTGGACATCTCCAAGGCGCACTATGGCTACACCTTC. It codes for CASSLDISKAHYGYTF. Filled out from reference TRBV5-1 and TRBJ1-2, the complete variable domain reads KAGVTQTPRYLIKTRGQQVTLSCSPISGHRSVSWYQQTPGQGLQFLFEYFSETQRNKGNFPGRFSGRQFSNSRSEMNVSTLELGDSALYLCASSLDISKAHYGYTFGSGTRLTVV.

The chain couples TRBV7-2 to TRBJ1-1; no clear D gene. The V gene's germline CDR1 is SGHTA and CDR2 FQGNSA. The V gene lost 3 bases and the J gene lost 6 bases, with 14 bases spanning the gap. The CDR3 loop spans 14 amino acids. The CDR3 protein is CASSFMRTMPEAFF. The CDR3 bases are TGTGCCAGCAGCTTTATGCGGACTATGCCTGAAGCTTTCTTT.

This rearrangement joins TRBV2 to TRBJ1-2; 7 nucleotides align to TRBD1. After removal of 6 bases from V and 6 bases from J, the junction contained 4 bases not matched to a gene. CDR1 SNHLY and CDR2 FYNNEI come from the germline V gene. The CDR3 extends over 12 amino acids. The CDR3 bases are TGTGCCAGCAGCGTAGGGGGCCATGGCTACACCTTC. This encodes CASSVGGHGYTF.

CDR3 sequence reads: CASSPYGAGTSGLVYEQYF. CDR3 sequence (DNA): TGCGCCAGCAGCCCCTATGGAGCCGGGACTAGCGGCTTAGTCTACGAGCAGTACTTC. The gene calls are TRBV4-1 and TRBJ2-7, with TRBD2 identical over 11 bases. Trimming at V came to 4 bases and at J to 3 bases, leaving 17 bases not matched to a gene. The CDR3 is 19 residues long. CDR1 MGHRA and CDR2 YSYEKL come from the germline V gene.

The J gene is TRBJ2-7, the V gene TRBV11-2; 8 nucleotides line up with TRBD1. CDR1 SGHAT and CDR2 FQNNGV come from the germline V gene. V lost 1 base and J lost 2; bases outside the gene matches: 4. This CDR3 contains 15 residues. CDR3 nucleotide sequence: TGTGCCAGCAGCTTAGTTAGGGGACAGGCCTACGAGCAGTACTTC. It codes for CASSLVRGQAYEQYF.

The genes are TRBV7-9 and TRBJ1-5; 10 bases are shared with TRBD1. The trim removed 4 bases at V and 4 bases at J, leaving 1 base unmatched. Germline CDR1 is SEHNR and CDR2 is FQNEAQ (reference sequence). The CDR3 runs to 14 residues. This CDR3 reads CASSWGQGNQPQHF. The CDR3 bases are TGTGCCAGCAGCTGGGGACAGGGGAATCAGCCCCAGCATTTT.